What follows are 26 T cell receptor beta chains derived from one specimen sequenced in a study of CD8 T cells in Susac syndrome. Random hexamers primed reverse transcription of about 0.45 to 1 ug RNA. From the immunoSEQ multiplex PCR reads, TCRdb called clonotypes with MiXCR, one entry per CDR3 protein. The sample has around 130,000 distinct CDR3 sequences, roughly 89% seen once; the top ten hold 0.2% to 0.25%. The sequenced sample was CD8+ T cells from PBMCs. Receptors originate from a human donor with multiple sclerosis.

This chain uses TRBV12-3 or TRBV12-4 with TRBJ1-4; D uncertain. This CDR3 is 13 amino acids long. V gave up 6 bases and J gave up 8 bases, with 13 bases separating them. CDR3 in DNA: TGTGCCAGCAGCCTGACCGTAAGAGAAAAACTGTTTTTT. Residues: CASSLTVREKLFF.

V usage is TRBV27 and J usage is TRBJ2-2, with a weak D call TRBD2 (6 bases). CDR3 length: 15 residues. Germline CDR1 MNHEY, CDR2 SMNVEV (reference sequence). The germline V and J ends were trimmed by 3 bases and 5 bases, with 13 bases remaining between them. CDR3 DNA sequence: TGTGCCAGCAGTTTCACGGGAGTGGGAACCGGGGAGCTGTTTTTT. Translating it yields CASSFTGVGTGELFF.

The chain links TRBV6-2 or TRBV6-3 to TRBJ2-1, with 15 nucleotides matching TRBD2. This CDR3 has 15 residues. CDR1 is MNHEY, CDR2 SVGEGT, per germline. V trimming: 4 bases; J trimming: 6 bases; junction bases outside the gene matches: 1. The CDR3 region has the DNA TGTGCCAGCAGTTCGGGACTAGCGGGAGGCAATGAGCAGTTCTTC. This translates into CASSSGLAGGNEQFF.

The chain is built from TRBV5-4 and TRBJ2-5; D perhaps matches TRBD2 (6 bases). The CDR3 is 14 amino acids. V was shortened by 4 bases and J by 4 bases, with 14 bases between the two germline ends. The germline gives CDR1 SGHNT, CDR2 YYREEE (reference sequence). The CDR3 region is CASSLWEDGETQYF. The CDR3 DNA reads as TGTGCCAGCAGCCTCTGGGAGGATGGAGAGACCCAGTACTTC.

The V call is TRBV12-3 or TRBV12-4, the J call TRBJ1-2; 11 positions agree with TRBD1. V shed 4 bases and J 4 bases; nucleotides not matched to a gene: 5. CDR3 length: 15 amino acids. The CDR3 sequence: CASSYPGTGGYGYTF. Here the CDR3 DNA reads TGTGCCAGCAGTTATCCCGGGACAGGGGGCTATGGCTACACCTTC.

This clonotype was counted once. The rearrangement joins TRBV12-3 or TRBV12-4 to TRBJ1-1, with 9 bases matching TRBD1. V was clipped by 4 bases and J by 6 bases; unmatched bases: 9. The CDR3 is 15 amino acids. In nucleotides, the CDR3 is TGTGCCAGCAGTTCCGGGACAGGGAGGGAGGCTGAAGCTTTCTTT. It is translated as CASSSGTGREAEAFF.

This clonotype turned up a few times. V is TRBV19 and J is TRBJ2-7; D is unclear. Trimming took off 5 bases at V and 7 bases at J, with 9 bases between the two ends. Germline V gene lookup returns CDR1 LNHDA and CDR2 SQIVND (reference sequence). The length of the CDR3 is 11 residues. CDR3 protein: CASSSKVEQYF. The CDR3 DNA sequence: TGTGCCAGTAGTTCCAAGGTTGAGCAGTACTTC. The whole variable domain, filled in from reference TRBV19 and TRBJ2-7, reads DGGITQSPKYLFRKEGQNVTLSCEQNLNHDAMYWYRQDPGQGLRLIYYSQIVNDFQKGDIAEGYSVSREKKESFPLTVTSAQKNPTAFYLCASSSKVEQYFGPGTRLTVT.

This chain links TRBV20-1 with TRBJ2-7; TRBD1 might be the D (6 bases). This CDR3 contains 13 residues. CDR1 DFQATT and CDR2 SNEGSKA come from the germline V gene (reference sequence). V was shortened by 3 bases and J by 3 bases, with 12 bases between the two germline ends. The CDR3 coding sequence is TGCAGTGCTAGGGCAGGGGATCGCTACGAGCAGTACTTC. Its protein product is CSARAGDRYEQYF.

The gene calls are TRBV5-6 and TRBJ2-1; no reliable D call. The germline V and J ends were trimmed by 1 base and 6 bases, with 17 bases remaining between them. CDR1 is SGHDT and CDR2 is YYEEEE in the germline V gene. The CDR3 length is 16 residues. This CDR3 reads CASSLYRYQTRNEQFF. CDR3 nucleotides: TGTGCCAGCAGCTTGTACAGATATCAAACTCGCAATGAGCAGTTCTTC.

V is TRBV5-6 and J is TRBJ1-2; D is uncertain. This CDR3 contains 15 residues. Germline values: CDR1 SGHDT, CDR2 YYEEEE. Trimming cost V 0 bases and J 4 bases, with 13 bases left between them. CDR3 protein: CASSLAVPGPYGYTF. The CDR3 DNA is TGTGCCAGCAGCTTGGCCGTCCCCGGACCCTATGGCTACACCTTC.

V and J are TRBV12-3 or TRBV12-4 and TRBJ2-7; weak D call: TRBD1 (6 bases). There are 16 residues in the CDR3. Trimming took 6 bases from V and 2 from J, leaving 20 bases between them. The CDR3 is CASSPTGQIPPYEQYF. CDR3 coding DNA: TGTGCCAGCAGCCCCACGGGACAAATCCCCCCCTACGAGCAGTACTTC.

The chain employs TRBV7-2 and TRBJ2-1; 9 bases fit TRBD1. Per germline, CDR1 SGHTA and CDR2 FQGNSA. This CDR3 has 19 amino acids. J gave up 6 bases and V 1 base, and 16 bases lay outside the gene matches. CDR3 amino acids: CASSLVKGQGQKSGNEQFF. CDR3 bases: TGTGCCAGCAGCTTAGTAAAGGGACAGGGACAGAAATCGGGCAATGAGCAGTTCTTC.

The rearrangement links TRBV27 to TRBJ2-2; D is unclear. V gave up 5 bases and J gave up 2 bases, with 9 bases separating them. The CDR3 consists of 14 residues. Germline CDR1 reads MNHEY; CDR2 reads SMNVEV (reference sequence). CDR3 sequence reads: CASSPDGNTGELFF. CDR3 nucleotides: TGTGCCAGCAGTCCCGATGGAAACACCGGGGAGCTGTTTTTT.

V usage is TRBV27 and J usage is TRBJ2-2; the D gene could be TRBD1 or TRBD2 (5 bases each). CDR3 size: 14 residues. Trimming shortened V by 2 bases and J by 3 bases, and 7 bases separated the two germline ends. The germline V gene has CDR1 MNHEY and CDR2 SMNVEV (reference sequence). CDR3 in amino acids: CASSLGGYTGELFF. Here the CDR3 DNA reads TGTGCCAGCAGTTTAGGGGGATACACCGGGGAGCTGTTTTTT.

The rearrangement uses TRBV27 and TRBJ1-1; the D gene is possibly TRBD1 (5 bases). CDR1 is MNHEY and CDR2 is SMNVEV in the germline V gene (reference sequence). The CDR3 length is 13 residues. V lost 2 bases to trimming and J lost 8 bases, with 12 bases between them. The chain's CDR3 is CASSLQGPEEAFF. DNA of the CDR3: TGTGCCAGCAGTTTACAGGGTCCTGAAGAAGCTTTCTTT.

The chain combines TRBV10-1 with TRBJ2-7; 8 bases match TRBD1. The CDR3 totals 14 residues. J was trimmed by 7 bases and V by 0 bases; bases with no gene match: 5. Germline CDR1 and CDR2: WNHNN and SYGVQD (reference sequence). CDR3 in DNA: TGCGCCAGCAGTGAGTCGACAGGGGAAAGAGAGCAGTACTTC. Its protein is CASSESTGEREQYF.

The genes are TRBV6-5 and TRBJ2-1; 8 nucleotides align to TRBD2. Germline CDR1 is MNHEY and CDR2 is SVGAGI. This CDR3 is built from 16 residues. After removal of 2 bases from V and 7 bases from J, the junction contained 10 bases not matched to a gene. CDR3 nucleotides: TGTGCCAGCAGTTACGGTCGGGAGGGCCTTCTAAATGAGCAGTTCTTC. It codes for CASSYGREGLLNEQFF.

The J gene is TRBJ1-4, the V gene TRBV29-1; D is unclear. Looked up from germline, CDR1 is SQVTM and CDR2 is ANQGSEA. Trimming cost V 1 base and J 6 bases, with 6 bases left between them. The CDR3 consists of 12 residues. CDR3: CSVEAGYEKLFF. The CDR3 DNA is TGCAGCGTTGAAGCTGGGTATGAAAAACTGTTTTTT.

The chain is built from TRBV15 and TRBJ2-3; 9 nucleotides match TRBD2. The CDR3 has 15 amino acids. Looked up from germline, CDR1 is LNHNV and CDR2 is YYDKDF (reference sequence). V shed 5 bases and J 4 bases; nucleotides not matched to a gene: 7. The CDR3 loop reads CATSGSGGRADTQYF. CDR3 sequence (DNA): TGTGCCACCAGCGGTAGCGGGGGTAGGGCAGATACGCAGTATTTT. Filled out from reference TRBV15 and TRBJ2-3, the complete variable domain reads DAMVIQNPRYQVTQFGKPVTLSCSQTLNHNVMYWYQQKSSQAPKLLFHYYDKDFNNEADTPDNFQSRRPNTSFCFLDIRSPGLGDTAMYLCATSGSGGRADTQYFGPGTRLTVL.

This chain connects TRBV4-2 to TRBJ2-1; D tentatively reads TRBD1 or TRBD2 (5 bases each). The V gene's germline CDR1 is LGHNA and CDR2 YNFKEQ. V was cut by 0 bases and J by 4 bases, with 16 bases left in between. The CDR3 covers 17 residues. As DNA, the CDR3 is TGTGCCAGCAGCCAAGAGGGCGTTTACGGGGCTTACAATGAGCAGTTCTTC. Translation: CASSQEGVYGAYNEQFF.

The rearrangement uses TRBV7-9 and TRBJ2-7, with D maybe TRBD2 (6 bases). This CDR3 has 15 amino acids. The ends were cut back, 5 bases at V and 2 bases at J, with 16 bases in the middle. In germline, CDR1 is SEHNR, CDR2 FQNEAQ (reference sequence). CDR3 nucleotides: TGTGCCAGCAGCGGTGGCGGGACGGGGCCCTACGAGCAGTACTTC. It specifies CASSGGGTGPYEQYF.

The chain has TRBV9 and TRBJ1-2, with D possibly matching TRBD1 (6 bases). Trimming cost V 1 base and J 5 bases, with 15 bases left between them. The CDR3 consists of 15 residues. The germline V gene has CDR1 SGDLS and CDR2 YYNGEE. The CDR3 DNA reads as TGTGCCAGCAGCGTATCTGGGGGGCCAGAATATGGCTACACCTTC. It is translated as CASSVSGGPEYGYTF.

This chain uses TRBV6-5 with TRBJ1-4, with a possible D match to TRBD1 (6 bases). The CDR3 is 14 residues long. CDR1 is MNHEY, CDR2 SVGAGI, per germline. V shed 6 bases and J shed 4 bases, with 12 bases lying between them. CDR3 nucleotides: TGTGCCAGCAGCCCGGGACAAGTTAATGAAAAACTGTTTTTT. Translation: CASSPGQVNEKLFF.

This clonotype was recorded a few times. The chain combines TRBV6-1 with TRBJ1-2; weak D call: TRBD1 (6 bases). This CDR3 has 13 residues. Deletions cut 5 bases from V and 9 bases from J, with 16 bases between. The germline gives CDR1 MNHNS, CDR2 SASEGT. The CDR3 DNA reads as TGTGCCAGCAGTCACCTCCCACAGGGAAGCTACACCTTC. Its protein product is CASSHLPQGSYTF.

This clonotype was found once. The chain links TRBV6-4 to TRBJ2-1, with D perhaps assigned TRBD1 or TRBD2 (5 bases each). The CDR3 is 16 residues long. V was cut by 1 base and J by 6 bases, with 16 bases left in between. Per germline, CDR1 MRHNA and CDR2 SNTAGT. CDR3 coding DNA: TGTGCCAGCAGTGACTGGGCCGGGACCGACCGCAATGAGCAGTTCTTC. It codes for CASSDWAGTDRNEQFF.

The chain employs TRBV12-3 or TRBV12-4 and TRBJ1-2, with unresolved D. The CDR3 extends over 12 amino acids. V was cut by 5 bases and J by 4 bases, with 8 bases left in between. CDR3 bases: TGTGCCAGCAGTCTAAACAGCTATGGCTACACCTTC. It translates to CASSLNSYGYTF.